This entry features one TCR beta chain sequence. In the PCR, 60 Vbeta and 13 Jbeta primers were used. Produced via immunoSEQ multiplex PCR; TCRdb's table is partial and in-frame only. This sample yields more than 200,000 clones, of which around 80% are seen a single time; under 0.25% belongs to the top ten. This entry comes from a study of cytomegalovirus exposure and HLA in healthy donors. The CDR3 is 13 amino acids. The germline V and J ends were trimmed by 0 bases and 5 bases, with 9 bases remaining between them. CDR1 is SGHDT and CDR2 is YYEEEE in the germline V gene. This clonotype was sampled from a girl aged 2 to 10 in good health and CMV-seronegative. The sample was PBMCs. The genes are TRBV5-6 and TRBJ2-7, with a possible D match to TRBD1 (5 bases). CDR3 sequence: CASSLAAGNEQYF. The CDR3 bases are TGTGCCAGCAGCTTGGCCGCAGGGAACGAGCAGTACTTC.